The clone carrying this T cell receptor (beta chain) was detected many times. The antigen remains undetermined. Germline-derived CDR1 and CDR2 are MNHEY and SMNVEV (reference sequence). There are 13 residues in the CDR3. V gave up 5 bases and J gave up 6 bases, with 11 bases separating them. Reverse transcription of blood and skin TCR RNA was primed at alpha and beta constant regions. Four PCR rounds used nested alpha and beta constant region primers plus the SP2 primer. TCRdb re-analysed the 5' RACE reads in MiXCR, keeping a single row per CDR3 protein. The data hold 20,000 to 25,000 distinct CDR3 sequences, with less than 5% observed a single time. The data stem from a study of naive and memory T cell subsets. Study-wide points: The RNA method is potentially sensitive to activation and differentiation changes.

Adult healthy volunteers gave 2.5 ml peripheral blood for whole-blood RNA. A UMI-containing oligonucleotide was joined by 3' ligation to the TCR cDNA template. Reverse transcription used DNase-treated unsorted total RNA, aiming for about 1 to 1,100 ng. The chain combines TRBV27 with TRBJ2-1; D is undetermined. The TCR originated in a male donor in good health. CDR3 in amino acids: CASSPHSFNEQFF. The CDR3 nucleotides are TGTGCCAGCAGTCCCCACAGCTTCAATGAGCAGTTCTTC.